This T cell receptor beta chain is from a study of patients and donors after allogeneic stem cell transplantation. TCRdb processed the RT-PCR reads anew with MiXCR; each CDR3 protein has one entry. In the table there are roughly 960,000 distinct CDR3 sequences, 18% of which are singletons. Trimming stripped 1 base from V and 6 bases from J, with 13 bases between. This CDR3 is 15 amino acids long. The chain links TRBV12-3 or TRBV12-4 to TRBJ1-5, with D perhaps matching TRBD1 (5 bases). Input material: blood, either unsorted or a sorted T cell fraction (not recorded which). The clonotype comes from a human donor who was either an allogeneic HSCT recipient or a stem cell or donor lymphocyte infusion donor (not recorded which). It is not recorded whose cells these are; they may come from a transplant donor. As DNA, the CDR3 is TGTGCCAGCAGTTTAGACCAGGGTAGGGGTCAGCCCCAGCATTTT. Translation: CASSLDQGRGQPQHF.